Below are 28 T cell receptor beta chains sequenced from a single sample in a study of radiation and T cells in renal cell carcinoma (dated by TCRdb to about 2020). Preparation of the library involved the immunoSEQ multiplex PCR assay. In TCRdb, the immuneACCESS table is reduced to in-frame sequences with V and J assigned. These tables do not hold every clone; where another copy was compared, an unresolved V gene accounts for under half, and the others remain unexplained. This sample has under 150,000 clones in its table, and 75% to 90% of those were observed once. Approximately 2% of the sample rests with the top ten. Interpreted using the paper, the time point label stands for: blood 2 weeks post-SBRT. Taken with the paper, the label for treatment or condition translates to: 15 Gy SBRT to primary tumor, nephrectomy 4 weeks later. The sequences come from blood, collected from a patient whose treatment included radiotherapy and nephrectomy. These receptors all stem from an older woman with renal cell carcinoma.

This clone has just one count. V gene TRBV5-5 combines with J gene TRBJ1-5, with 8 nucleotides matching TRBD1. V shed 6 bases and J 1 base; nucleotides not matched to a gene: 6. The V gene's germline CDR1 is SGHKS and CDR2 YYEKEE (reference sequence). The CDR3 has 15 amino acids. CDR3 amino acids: CASTSTGESNQPQHF. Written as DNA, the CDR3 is TGTGCCAGCACCTCGACAGGGGAGAGCAATCAGCCCCAGCATTTT.

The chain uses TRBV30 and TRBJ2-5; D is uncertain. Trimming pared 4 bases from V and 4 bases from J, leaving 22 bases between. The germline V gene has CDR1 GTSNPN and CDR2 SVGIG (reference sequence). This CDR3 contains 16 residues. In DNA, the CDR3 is TGTGCCTGGATGACCTATGGGCGTGGAGCGATAGAGACCCAGTACTTC. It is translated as CAWMTYGRGAIETQYF. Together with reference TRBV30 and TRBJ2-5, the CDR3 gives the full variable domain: SQTIHQWPATLVQPVGSPLSLECTVEGTSNPNLYWYRQAAGRGLQLLFYSVGIGQISSEVPQNLSASRPQDRQFILSSKKLLLSDSGFYLCAWMTYGRGAIETQYFGPGTRLLVL.

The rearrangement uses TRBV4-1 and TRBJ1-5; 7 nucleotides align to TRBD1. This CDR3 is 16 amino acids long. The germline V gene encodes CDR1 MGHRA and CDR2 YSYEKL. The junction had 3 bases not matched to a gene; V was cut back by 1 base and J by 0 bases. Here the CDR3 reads CASSQVAGGSNQPQHF. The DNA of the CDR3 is TGCGCCAGCAGCCAAGTGGCAGGGGGTAGCAATCAGCCCCAGCATTTT.

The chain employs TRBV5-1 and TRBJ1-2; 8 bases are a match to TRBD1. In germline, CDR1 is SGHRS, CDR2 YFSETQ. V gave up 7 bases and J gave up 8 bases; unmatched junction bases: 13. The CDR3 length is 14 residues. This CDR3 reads CASGEDRDISGYTF. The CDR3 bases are TGCGCCAGCGGGGAGGACAGGGACATCTCCGGCTACACCTTC.

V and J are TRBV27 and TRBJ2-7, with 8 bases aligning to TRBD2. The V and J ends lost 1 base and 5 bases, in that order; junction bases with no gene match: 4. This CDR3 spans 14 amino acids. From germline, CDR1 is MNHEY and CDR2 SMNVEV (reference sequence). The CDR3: CASSLLSGSHEQYF. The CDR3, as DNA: TGTGCCAGCAGTTTATTAAGCGGGAGCCACGAGCAGTACTTC.

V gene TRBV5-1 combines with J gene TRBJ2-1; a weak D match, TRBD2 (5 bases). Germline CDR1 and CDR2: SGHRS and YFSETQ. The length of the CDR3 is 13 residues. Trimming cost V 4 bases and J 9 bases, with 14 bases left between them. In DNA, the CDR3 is TGCGCCAGCAGCCTCTCCCCTGAGGGTGAGCAGTTCTTC. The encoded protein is CASSLSPEGEQFF.

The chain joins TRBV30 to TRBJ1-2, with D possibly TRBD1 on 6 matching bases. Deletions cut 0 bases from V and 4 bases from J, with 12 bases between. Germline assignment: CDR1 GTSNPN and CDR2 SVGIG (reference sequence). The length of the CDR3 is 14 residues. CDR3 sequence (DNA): TGTGCCTGGAGTGTCCTGGGGGCCAGCTATGGCTACACCTTC. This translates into CAWSVLGASYGYTF.

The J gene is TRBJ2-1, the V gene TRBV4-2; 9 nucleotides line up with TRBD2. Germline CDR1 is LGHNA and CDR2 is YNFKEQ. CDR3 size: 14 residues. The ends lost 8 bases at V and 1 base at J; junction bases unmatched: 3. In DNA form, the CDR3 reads TGTGCCAGCGGCCTAGCGGGGTCCTACAATGAGCAGTTCTTC. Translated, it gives CASGLAGSYNEQFF.

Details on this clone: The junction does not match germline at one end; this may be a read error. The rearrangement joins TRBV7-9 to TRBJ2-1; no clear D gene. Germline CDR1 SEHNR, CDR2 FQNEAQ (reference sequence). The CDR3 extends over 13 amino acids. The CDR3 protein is CASTLGAYNEQFF. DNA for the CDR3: TGTGCCAGCACCTTAGGTGCGTACAATGAGCAGTTCTTC. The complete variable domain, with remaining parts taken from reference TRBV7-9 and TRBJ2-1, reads DTGVSQNPRHKITKRGQNVTFRCDPISEHNRLYWYRQTLGQGPEFLTYFQNEAQLEKSRLLSDRFSAERPKGSFSTLEIQRTEQGDSAMYLCASTLGAYNEQFFGPGTRLTVL.

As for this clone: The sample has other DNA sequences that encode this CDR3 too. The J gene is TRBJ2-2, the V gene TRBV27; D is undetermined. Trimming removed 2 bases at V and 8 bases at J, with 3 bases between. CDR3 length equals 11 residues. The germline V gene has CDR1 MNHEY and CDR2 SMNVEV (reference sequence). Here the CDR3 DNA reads TGTGCCAGCAGTTTACGTGGGGAGCTGTTTTTT. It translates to CASSLRGELFF.

The DNA for the CDR3 is TGCGCCAGCACCACCATTGAGGGAAACGAGCAGTTCTTC. Translated, it gives CASTTIEGNEQFF. The chain couples TRBV10-2 to TRBJ2-1, with D possibly being TRBD2 (5 bases). Per germline, CDR1 WSHSY and CDR2 SAAADI. The CDR3 consists of 13 residues. V lost 7 bases, J lost 10 bases, and 17 bases lay in between.

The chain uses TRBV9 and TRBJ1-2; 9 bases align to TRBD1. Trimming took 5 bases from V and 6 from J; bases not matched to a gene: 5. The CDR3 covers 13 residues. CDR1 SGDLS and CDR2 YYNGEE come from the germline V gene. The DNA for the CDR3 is TGTGCCAGCAGTGATGGACAGGGGAATGGCTACACCTTC. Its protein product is CASSDGQGNGYTF.

CDR3 loop: CAWAPGHDYGYTF. Here the CDR3 DNA reads TGTGCCTGGGCACCGGGACACGACTATGGCTACACCTTC. The V call is TRBV30, the J call TRBJ1-2, with D tentatively TRBD1 (6 bases). This CDR3 is 13 amino acids long. V was cut by 5 bases and J by 3 bases, with 13 bases left in between. CDR1 GTSNPN and CDR2 SVGIG come from the germline V gene (reference sequence).

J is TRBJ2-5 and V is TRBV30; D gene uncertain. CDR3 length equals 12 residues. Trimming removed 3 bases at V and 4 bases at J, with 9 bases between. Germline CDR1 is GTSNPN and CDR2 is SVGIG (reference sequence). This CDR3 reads CAWSKNGETQYF. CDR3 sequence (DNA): TGTGCCTGGAGCAAAAACGGAGAGACCCAGTACTTC.

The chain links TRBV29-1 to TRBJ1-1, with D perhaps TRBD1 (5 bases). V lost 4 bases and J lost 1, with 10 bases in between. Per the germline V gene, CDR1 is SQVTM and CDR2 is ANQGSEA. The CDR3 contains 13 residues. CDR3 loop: CSVAARENTEAFF. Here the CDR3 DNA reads TGCAGCGTTGCCGCCAGGGAGAACACTGAAGCTTTCTTT.

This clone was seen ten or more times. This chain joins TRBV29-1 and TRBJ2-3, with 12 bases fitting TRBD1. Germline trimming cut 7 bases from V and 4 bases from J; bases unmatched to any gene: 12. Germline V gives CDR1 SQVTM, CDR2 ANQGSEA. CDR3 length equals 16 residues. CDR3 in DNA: TGCAGCGCTGTAGGTGTGGGGACAGGGGGCCCAGATACGCAGTATTTT. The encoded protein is CSAVGVGTGGPDTQYF.

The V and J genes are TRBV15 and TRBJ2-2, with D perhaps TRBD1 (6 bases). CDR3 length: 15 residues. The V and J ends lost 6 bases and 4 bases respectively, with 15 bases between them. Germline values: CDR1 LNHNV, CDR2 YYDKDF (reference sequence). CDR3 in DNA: TGTGCCACCAGGGGGACACAGAAGAGCACCGGGGAGCTGTTTTTT. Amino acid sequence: CATRGTQKSTGELFF.

The CDR3 reads CASSFSLRSNQPQHF. The CDR3 DNA reads as TGTGCCAGTAGTTTTTCCCTTAGAAGCAATCAGCCCCAGCATTTT. The genes are TRBV19 and TRBJ1-5; D remains ambiguous. The CDR3 has 15 residues. V shed 5 bases and J shed 1 base, with 12 bases lying between them. Looked up from germline, CDR1 is LNHDA and CDR2 is SQIVND (reference sequence). Full variable domain (missing parts from reference TRBV19 and TRBJ1-5): DGGITQSPKYLFRKEGQNVTLSCEQNLNHDAMYWYRQDPGQGLRLIYYSQIVNDFQKGDIAEGYSVSREKKESFPLTVTSAQKNPTAFYLCASSFSLRSNQPQHFGDGTRLSIL.

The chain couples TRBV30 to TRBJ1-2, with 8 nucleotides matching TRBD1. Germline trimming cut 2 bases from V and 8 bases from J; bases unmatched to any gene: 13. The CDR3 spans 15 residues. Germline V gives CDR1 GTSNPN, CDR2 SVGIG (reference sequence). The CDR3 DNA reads TGTGCCTGGAGTATGAACGCAGGGGGCAGGGGCGGCTACACCTTC. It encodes CAWSMNAGGRGGYTF.

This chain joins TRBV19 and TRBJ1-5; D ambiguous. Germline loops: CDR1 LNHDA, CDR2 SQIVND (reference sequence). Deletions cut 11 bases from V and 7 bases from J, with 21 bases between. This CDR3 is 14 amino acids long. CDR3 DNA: TGTGCCTCCCTCGGGCGGGGAAGAGAACAGCCCCAGCATTTT. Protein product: CASLGRGREQPQHF.

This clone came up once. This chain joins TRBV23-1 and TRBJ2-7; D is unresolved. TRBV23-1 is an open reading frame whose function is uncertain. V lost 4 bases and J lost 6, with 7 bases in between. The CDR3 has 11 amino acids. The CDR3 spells CASSPICEQYF. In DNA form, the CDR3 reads TGCGCCAGCAGTCCCATCTGCGAGCAGTACTTC.

The CDR3 spells CASSLGGFEGNTIYF. The CDR3 bases are TGTGCCAGCAGCTTAGGTGGCTTTGAGGGAAACACCATATATTTT. This chain links TRBV7-9 with TRBJ1-3; D is ambiguous. The CDR3 is 15 amino acids. Trimming pared 1 base from V and 4 bases from J, leaving 11 bases between. Germline V CDR1 and CDR2: SEHNR, FQNEAQ (reference sequence). Full variable domain (rest looked up from reference TRBV7-9 and TRBJ1-3): DTGVSQNPRHKITKRGQNVTFRCDPISEHNRLYWYRQTLGQGPEFLTYFQNEAQLEKSRLLSDRFSAERPKGSFSTLEIQRTEQGDSAMYLCASSLGGFEGNTIYFGEGSWLTVV.

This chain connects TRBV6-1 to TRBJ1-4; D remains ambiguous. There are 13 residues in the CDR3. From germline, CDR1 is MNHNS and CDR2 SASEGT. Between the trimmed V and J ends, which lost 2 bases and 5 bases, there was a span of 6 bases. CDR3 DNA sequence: TGTGCCAGCAGTGAAAACCAGAATGAAAAACTGTTTTTT. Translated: CASSENQNEKLFF.

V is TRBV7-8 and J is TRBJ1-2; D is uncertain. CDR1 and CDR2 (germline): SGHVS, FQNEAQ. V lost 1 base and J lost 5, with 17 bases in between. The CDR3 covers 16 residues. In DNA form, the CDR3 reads TGTGCCAGCAGCTTAGGGTCTAATGGCGTTCTGTATGGCTACACCTTC. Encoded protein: CASSLGSNGVLYGYTF.

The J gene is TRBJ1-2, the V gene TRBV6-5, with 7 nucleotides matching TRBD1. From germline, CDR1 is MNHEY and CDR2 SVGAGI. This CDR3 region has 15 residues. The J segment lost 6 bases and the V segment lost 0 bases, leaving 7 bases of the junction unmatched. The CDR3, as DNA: TGTGCCAGCAGTTACTCAAGGGGGCGAGGCGATGGCTACACCTTC. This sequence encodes CASSYSRGRGDGYTF.

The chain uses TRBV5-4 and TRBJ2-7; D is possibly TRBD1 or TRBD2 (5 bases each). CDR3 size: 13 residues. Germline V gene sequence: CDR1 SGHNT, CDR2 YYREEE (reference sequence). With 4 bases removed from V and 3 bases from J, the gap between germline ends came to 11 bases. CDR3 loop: CASSPGPDYEQYF. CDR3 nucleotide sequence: TGTGCCAGCAGCCCGGGACCAGACTACGAGCAGTACTTC. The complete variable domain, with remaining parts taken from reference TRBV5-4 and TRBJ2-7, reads ETGVTQSPTHLIKTRGQQVTLRCSSQSGHNTVSWYQQALGQGPQFIFQYYREEENGRGNFPPRFSGLQFPNYSSELNVNALELDDSALYLCASSPGPDYEQYFGPGTRLTVT.

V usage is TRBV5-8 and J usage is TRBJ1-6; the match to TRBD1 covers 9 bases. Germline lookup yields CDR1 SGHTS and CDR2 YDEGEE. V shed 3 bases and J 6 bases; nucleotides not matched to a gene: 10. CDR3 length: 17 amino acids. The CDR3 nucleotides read TGTGCCAGCAGCTCCAGACGGACAGGGGTCGGTAATTCACCCCTCCACTTT. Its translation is CASSSRRTGVGNSPLHF.

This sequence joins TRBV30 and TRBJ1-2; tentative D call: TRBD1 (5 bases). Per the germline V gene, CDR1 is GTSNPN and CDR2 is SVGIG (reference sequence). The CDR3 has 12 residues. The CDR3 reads CMLGAGNYGYTF. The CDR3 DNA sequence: TGTATGCTAGGGGCAGGCAACTATGGCTACACCTTC.